This T cell receptor (beta chain) was found in a study of cytomegalovirus exposure and HLA in healthy donors. V shed 6 bases and J shed 0 bases, with 12 bases lying between them. CDR3 size: 15 residues. Germline V lookup: CDR1 LNHDA, CDR2 SQIVND (reference sequence). Findings and caveats of the study: A later analysis associated some 16,000 TCR beta sequences with HLA alleles at a 0.05 false discovery rate.

The PCR employed 60 Vbeta primers together with 13 Jbeta primers. Profiled with immunoSEQ multiplex PCR; TCRdb holds only in-frame clones, not every one. The repertoire holds some 89,000 clones, with more than 65% as singletons. Worth noting for this clone: The antigen remains unidentified.

The sequence derives from a man aged 55 to 70 in good health and CMV-seronegative. The V gene is TRBV19, the J gene TRBJ1-5, with a possible D match to TRBD1 (6 bases). The sample consisted of PBMCs. CDR3 DNA sequence: TGTGCCAGTAGCCTGGGGACACATAGCAATCAGCCCCAGCATTTT. Amino acid sequence: CASSLGTHSNQPQHF.